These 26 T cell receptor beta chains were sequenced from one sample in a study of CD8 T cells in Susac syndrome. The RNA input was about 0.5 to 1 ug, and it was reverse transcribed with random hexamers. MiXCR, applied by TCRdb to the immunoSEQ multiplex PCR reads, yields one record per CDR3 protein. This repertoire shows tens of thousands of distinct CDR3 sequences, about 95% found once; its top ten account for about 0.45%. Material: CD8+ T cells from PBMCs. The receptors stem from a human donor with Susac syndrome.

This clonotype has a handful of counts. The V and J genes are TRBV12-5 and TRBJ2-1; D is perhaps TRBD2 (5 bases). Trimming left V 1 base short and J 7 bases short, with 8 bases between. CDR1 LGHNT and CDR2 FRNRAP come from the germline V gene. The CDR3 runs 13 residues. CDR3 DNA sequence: TGTGCTAGTGGTTTGGATGGCGGGAATGAGCAGTTCTTC. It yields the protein CASGLDGGNEQFF.

CDR3 protein: CASSAAINTEAFF. CDR3 coding DNA: TGTGCCAGTAGTGCAGCGATCAACACTGAAGCTTTCTTT. The chain is built from TRBV19 and TRBJ1-1; no definite D call. This CDR3 has 13 residues. Germline-derived CDR1 and CDR2 are LNHDA and SQIVND (reference sequence). Trimming cost V 5 bases and J 2 bases, with 9 bases left between them.

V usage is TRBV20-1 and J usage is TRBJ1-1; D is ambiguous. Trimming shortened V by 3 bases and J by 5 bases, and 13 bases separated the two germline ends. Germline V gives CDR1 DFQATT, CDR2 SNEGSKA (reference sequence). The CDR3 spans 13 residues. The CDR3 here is CSASTGVGTEAFF. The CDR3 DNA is TGCAGTGCTAGTACCGGGGTTGGGACTGAAGCTTTCTTT.

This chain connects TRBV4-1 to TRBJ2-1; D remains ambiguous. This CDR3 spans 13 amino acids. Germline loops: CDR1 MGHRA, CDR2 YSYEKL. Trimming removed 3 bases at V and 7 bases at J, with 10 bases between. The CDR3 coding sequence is TGCGCCAGCAGCCAGATCGACGGTAATGAGCAGTTCTTC. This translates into CASSQIDGNEQFF.

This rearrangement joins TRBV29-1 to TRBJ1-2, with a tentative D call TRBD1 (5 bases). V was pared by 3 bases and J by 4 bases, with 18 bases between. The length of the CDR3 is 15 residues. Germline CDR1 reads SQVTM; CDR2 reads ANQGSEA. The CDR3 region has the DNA TGCAGCGTTGATCTGGGGGATCCTCCCCTCTATGGCTACACCTTC. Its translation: CSVDLGDPPLYGYTF.

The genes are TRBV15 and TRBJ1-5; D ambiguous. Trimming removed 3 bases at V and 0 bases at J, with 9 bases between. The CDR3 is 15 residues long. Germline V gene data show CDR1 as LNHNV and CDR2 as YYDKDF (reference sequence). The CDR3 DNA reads TGTGCCACCAGCAGCGGAGGGAATAGCAATCAGCCCCAGCATTTT. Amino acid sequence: CATSSGGNSNQPQHF.

This CDR3 is CASSYAPTYEQYF. In DNA, the CDR3 is TGTGCCAGCAGCTACGCACCAACCTACGAGCAGTACTTC. The chain has TRBV7-2 and TRBJ2-7, with D uncertain. Per germline, CDR1 SGHTA and CDR2 FQGNSA. The ends were cut back, 4 bases at V and 2 bases at J, with 9 bases in the middle. This CDR3 has 13 amino acids.

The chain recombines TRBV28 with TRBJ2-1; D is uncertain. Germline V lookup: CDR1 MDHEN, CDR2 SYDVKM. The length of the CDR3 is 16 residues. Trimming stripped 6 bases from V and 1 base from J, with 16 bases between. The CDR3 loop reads CASSSTVQLSYNEQFF. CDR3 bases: TGTGCCAGCAGCTCTACGGTACAGCTTTCCTACAATGAGCAGTTCTTC. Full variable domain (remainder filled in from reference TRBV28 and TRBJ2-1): DVKVTQSSRYLVKRTGEKVFLECVQDMDHENMFWYRQDPGLGLRLIYFSYDVKMKEKGDIPEGYSVSREKKERFSLILESASTNQTSMYLCASSSTVQLSYNEQFFGPGTRLTVL.

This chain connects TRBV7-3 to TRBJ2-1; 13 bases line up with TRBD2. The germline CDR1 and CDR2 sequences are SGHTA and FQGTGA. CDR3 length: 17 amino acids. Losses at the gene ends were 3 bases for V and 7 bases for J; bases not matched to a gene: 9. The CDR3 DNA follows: TGTGCCAGCAGCTTCCGACTAGCGGGAGGCTTTGAGAATGAGCAGTTCTTC. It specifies CASSFRLAGGFENEQFF.

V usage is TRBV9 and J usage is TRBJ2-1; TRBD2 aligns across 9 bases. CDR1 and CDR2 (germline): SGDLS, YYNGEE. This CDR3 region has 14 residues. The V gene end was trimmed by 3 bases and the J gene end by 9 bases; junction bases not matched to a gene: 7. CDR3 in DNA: TGTGCCAGCAGCGGGGCTAGCGGGATGCGTGAGCAGTTCTTC. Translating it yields CASSGASGMREQFF.

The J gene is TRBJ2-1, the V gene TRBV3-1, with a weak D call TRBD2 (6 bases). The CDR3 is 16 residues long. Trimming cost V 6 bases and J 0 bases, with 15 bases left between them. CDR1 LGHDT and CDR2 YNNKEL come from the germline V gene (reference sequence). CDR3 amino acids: CASRSEAGTSYNEQFF. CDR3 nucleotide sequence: TGTGCCAGCAGGAGCGAAGCGGGTACCTCCTACAATGAGCAGTTCTTC.

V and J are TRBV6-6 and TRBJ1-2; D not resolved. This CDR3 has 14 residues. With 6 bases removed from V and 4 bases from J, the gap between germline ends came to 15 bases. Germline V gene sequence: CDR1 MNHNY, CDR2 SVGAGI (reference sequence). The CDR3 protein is CASSLLEGFYGYTF. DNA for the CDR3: TGTGCCAGCAGCTTGCTCGAAGGTTTCTATGGCTACACCTTC.

CDR3 sequence: CSAPDTPPDTQYF. The CDR3 nucleotides read TGCAGTGCTCCCGATACCCCCCCCGATACGCAGTATTTT. The V gene is TRBV20-1, the J gene TRBJ2-3; D is ambiguous. CDR3 length: 13 residues. In germline, CDR1 is DFQATT, CDR2 SNEGSKA (reference sequence). Between the trimmed V and J ends, which lost 5 bases and 6 bases, there was a span of 15 bases.

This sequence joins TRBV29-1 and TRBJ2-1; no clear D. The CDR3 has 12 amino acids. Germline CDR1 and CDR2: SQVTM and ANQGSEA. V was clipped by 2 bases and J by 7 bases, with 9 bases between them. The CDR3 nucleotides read TGCAGCGTTGAATTGGCCGGGAATGAGCAGTTCTTC. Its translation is CSVELAGNEQFF.

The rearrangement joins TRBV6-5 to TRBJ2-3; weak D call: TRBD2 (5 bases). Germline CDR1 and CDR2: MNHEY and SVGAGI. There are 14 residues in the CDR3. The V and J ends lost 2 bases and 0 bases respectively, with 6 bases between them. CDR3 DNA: TGTGCCAGCAGTTACGAGGGTAGCACAGATACGCAGTATTTT. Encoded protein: CASSYEGSTDTQYF.

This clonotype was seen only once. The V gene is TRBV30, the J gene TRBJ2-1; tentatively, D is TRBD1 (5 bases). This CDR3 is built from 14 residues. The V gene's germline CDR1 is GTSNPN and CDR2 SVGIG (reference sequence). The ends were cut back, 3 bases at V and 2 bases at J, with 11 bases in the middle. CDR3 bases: TGTGCCTGGAGCGCAATGACAGCCTACAATGAGCAGTTCTTC. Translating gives CAWSAMTAYNEQFF.

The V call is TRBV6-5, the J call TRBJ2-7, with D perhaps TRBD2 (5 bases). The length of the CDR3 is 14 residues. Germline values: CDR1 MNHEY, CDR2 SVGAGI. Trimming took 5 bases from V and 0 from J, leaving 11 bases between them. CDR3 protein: CASSPFGSSYEQYF. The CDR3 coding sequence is TGTGCCAGCAGTCCCTTTGGGAGCTCCTACGAGCAGTACTTC.

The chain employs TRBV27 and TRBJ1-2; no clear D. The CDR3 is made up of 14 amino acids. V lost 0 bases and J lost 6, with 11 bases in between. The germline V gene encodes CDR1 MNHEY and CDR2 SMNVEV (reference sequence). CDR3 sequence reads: CASSLSTSLNGYTF. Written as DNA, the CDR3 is TGTGCCAGCAGTTTATCGACAAGTCTGAATGGCTACACCTTC.

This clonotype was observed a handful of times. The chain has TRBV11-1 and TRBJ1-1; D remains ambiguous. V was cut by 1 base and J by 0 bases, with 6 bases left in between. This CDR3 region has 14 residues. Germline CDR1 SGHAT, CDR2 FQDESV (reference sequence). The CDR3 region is CASSLDGVNTEAFF. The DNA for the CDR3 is TGTGCCAGCAGCTTAGACGGGGTGAACACTGAAGCTTTCTTT. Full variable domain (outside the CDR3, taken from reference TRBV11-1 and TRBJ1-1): EAEVAQSPRYKITEKSQAVAFWCDPISGHATLYWYRQILGQGPELLVQFQDESVVDDSQLPKDRFSAERLKGVDSTLKIQPAELGDSAMYLCASSLDGVNTEAFFGQGTRLTVV.

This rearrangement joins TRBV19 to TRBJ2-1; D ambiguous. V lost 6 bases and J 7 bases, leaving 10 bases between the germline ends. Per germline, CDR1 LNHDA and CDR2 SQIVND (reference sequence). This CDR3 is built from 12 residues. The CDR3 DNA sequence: TGTGCCAGTAGCCGAAGGCGGAATGAGCAGTTCTTC. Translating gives CASSRRRNEQFF.

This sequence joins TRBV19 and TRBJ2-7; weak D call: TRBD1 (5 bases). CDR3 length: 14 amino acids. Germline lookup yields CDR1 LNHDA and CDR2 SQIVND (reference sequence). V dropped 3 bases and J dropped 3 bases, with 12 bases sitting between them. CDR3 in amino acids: CASSMGLDLYEQYF. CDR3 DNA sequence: TGTGCCAGTAGTATGGGGCTAGATCTCTACGAGCAGTACTTC.

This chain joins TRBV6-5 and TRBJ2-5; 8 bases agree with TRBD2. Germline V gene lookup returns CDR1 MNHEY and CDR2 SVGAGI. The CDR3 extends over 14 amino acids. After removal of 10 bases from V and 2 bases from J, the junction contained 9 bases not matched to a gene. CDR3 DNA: TGTGCCACTCGGCAGGGGACTAGGCAAGAGACCCAGTACTTC. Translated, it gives CATRQGTRQETQYF.

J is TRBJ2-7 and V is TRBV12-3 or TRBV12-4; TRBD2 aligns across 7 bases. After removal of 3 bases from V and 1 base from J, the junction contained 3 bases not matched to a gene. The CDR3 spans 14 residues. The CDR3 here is CASSLGGNSYEQYF. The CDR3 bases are TGTGCCAGCAGTTTGGGGGGGAATTCCTACGAGCAGTACTTC.

The CDR3 is CSARPQPETQYF. The DNA of the CDR3 is TGCAGTGCTAGGCCCCAGCCCGAGACCCAGTACTTC. This chain links TRBV20-1 with TRBJ2-5; D is unclear. Trimming pared 3 bases from V and 5 bases from J, leaving 10 bases between. This CDR3 has 12 residues. Germline lookup yields CDR1 DFQATT and CDR2 SNEGSKA (reference sequence).

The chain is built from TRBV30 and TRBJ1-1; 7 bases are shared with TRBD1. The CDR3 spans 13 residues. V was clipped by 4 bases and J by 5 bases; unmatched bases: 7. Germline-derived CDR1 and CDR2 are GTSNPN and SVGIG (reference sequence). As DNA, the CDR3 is TGTGCCTGGACTCAAGAGGGACAGACTGAAGCTTTCTTT. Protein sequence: CAWTQEGQTEAFF.

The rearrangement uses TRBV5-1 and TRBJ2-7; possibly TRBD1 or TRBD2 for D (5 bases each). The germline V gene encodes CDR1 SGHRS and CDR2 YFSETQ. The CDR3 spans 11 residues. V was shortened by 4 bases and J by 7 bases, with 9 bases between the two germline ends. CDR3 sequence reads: CASSEGWEQYF. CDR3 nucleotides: TGCGCCAGCAGCGAGGGGTGGGAGCAGTACTTC.